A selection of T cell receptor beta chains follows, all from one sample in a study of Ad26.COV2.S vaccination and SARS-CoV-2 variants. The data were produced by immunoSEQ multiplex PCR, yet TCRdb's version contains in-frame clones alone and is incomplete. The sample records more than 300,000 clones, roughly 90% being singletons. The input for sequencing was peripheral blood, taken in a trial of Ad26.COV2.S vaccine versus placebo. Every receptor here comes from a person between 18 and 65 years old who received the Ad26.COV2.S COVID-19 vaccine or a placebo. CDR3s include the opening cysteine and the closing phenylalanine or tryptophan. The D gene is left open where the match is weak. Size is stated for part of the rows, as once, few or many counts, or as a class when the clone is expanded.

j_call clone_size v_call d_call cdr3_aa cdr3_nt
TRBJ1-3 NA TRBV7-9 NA CASSPRYVSGNTIYF TGTGCCAGCAGCCCGCGGTACGTCTCTGGAAACACCATATATTTT
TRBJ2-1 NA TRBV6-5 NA CASSYSGITYNEQFF TGTGCCAGCAGTTACTCAGGGATAACCTACAATGAGCAGTTCTTC
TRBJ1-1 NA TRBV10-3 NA CAISGEGRNTEAFF TGTGCCATCAGTGGGGAGGGACGGAACACTGAAGCTTTCTTT
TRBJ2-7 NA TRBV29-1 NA CSVLQGLSSYEQYF TGCAGCGTTCTACAGGGTCTCAGCTCCTACGAGCAGTACTTC
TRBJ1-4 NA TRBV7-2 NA CASSSAGGANEKLFF TGTGCCAGCAGCTCGGCGGGGGGGGCTAATGAAAAACTGTTTTTT
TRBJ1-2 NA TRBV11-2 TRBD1 CASREQGSKGYTF TGTGCCAGCAGAGAACAGGGGTCCAAAGGCTACACCTTC
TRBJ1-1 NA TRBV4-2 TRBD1 CASSLTGGAAEAFF TGTGCCAGCAGTCTGACAGGGGGCGCCGCTGAAGCTTTCTTT
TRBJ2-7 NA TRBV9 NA CASSVEYWGEQYF TGTGCCAGCAGCGTAGAATACTGGGGCGAGCAGTACTTC
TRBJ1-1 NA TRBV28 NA CASSPDTLVTEAFF TGTGCCAGCAGTCCGGACACCTTGGTCACTGAAGCTTTCTTT
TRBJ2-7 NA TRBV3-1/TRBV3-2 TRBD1 CASSARDSGGEQYF TGTGCCAGCAGCGCCCGGGACAGTGGCGGGGAGCAGTACTTC
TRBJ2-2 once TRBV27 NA CASSFRRPNTGELFF TGTGCCAGCAGTTTTAGGCGCCCGAACACCGGGGAGCTGTTTTTT
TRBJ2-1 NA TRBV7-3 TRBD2 CASSQRLATGNEQFF TGTGCCAGCAGTCAACGACTAGCGACTGGCAATGAGCAGTTCTTC
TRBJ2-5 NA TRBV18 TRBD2 CASSPRVDGGQETQYF TGTGCCAGCTCACCACGCGTGGACGGGGGGCAAGAGACCCAGTACTTC
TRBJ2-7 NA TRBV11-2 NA CASSLGAPPGTYEQYF TGTGCCAGCAGCTTAGGTGCCCCGCCAGGTACCTACGAGCAGTACTTC
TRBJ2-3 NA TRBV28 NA CASSLGPHISSTDTQYF TGTGCCAGCAGCCTGGGACCGCACATCTCTAGCACAGATACGCAGTATTTT
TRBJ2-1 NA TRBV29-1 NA CSVDKSGQFF TGCAGCGTTGATAAGTCGGGGCAGTTCTTC
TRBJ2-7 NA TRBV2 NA CASSLGAFYEQYF TGTGCCAGCAGCCTAGGAGCGTTTTACGAGCAGTACTTT
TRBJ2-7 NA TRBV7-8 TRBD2 CAGVGPGTSGRRNEQYF TGTGCCGGAGTAGGTCCGGGGACTAGCGGGAGGAGGAACGAGCAGTACTTC
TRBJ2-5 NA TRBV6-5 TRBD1 CASSTTGTGLQTQYF TGTGCCAGCAGCACAACCGGGACAGGGTTGCAGACCCAGTACTTC
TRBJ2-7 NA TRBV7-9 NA CASSPGTFYEQYF TGTGCCAGCAGCCCCGGGACCTTTTACGAGCAGTACTTC
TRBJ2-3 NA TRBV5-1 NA CASSYGDTQYF TGCGCCAGCAGCTACGGAGATACGCAGTATTTT
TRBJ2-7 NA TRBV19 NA CASSPGTIYEQYF TGTGCCAGTAGTCCCGGCACCATCTACGAGCAGTACTTC
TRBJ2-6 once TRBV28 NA CASSLWWDSGANVLTF TGTGCCAGCAGTTTATGGTGGGACTCCGGGGCCAACGTCCTGACTTTC
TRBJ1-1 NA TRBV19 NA CASSTTVLYTEAFF TGTGCCAGTAGTACGACAGTTCTTTACACTGAAGCTTTCTTT
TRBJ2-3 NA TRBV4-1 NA CASRSLGGIKSADTQYF TGCGCCAGCAGATCCCTAGGGGGAATCAAGAGCGCAGATACGCAGTATTTT
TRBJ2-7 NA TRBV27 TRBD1 CASSPRQGRQFYEQYF TGTGCCAGCAGTCCCAGACAGGGTAGGCAATTCTACGAGCAGTACTTC
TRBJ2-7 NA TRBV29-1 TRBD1 CSVRPGQVVEQYF TGCAGCGTTCGGCCGGGACAGGTTGTCGAGCAGTACTTC
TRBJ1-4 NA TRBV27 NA CASSPTHGAGDEKLFF TGTGCCAGCAGCCCAACCCACGGGGCCGGAGACGAAAAACTGTTTTTT
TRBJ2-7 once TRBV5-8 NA CASRLSGTTYEQYF TGTGCCAGCAGGTTGTCCGGGACAACCTACGAGCAGTACTTC
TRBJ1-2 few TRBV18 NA CASSPGRNYGYTF TGTGCCAGCTCACCAGGTCGCAACTATGGCTACACCTTC
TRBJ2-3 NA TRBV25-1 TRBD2 CASSDAGDTDTQYF TGTGCCAGCAGTGATGCGGGGGACACAGATACGCAGTATTTT
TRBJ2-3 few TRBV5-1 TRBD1 CASTSGTGGADTQYF TGCGCCAGCACATCCGGGACAGGAGGGGCAGATACGCAGTATTTT
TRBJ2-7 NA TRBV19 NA CASSIVEGRGYEQYF TGTGCCAGTAGTATTGTTGAAGGACGGGGCTACGAGCAGTACTTC
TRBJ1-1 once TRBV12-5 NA CASGLDGGALAEAFF TGTGCTAGTGGTTTGGATGGCGGGGCATTAGCTGAAGCTTTCTTT
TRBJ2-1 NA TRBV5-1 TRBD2 CASSQDPTSAYNEQFF TGCGCCAGCAGCCAGGACCCGACTAGCGCCTACAATGAGCAGTTCTTC
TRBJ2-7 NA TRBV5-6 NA CASSLVGEMGTYEQYF TGTGCCAGCAGCTTGGTTGGGGAGATGGGGACCTACGAGCAGTACTTC
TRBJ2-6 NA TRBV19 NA CASSTGYSGANVLTF TGTGCCAGTAGCACAGGGTACTCTGGGGCCAACGTCCTGACTTTC
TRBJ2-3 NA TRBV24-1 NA CATSDLTSSTDTQYF TGTGCCACCAGTGATTTGACTAGCAGCACAGATACGCAGTATTTT
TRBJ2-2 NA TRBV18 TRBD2 CASSPGAGEGPGELFF TGTGCCAGCTCACCAGGCGCGGGAGAAGGTCCCGGGGAGCTGTTTTTT
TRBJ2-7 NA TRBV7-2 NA CASSFGLELHF TGTGCCAGCAGCTTCGGCTTAGAACTACACTTC
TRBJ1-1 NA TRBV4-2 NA CASSQALGGKNTEAFF TGTGCCAGCAGCCAAGCCCTCGGAGGAAAGAACACTGAAGCTTTCTTT
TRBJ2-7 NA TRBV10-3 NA CAISESIGEVEQYF TGTGCCATCAGTGAGTCAATCGGGGAGGTCGAGCAGTACTTC
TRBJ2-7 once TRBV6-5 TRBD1 CASRPDRGREQYF TGTGCCAGCAGACCGGACAGGGGAAGGGAGCAGTACTTC
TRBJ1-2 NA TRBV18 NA CASSRTGLYGYTF TGTGCCAGCTCACGAACAGGGCTCTATGGCTACACCTTC
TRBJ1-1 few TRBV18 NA CASSPPNTEAFF TGTGCCAGCTCACCACCGAACACTGAAGCTTTCTTT
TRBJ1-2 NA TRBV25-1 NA CASSGDPFLENYGYTF TGTGCCAGCAGTGGGGACCCGTTCCTTGAGAACTATGGCTACACCTTC